This is a list of T cell receptor beta chains from one sample in a study of blood T cell repertoires in COVID-19. Using immunoSEQ multiplex PCR, the repertoire was profiled, and TCRdb retains in-frame clones only, with some absent. This table holds some 65,000 clones, approximately 84% found once. The source material was peripheral blood. These receptors were obtained from a man aged 35 to 55 with COVID-19, enrolled during active disease. Both conserved end residues are part of each CDR3. D genes are given only for firm matches. A clone size is listed for some rows: how often the clone was seen (once, few, many), or a class if it is expanded.

>TRBJ2-1|TRBD2|TRBV5-1|once
CASSLTISGENNEQFF
TGCGCCAGCAGCTTAACCATCAGCGGGGAAAACAATGAGCAGTTCTTC
>TRBJ2-3|TRBD2|TRBV6-6|once
CASTKTRGSTDTQYF
TGTGCCAGCACCAAAACGCGGGGGAGCACAGATACGCAGTATTTT
>TRBJ1-2|.|TRBV5-1|.
CASGQGMGNYGYTF
TGCGCCAGCGGCCAGGGAATGGGGAACTATGGCTACACCTTC
>TRBJ2-7|.|TRBV28|.
CASSLDRRMGEQYF
TGTGCCAGCAGTTTAGACAGACGAATGGGCGAGCAGTACTTC
>TRBJ1-6|.|TRBV28|.
CASRANRERNSPLHF
TGTGCCAGCAGGGCAAACAGGGAGAGGAATTCACCCCTCCACTTT
>TRBJ1-6|TRBD1|TRBV27|.
CASSTRDRVNSPLHF
TGTGCCAGCAGTACACGAGACAGGGTTAATTCACCCCTCCACTTT
>TRBJ1-1|.|TRBV9|.
CASSAGGWTEAFF
TGTGCCAGCAGCGCCGGGGGGTGGACTGAAGCTTTCTTT
>TRBJ2-7|.|TRBV5-6|.
CASSYTGEDEQYF
TGTGCCAGCAGCTATACCGGGGAGGACGAGCAGTACTTC
>TRBJ1-6|.|TRBV5-1|.
CASSPTGSYNSPLHF
TGCGCCAGCAGCCCAACAGGGTCCTATAATTCACCCCTCCACTTT
>TRBJ1-1|.|TRBV5-4|.
CASSLMAGLNTEAFF
TGTGCCAGCAGCTTGATGGCAGGTTTGAACACTGAAGCTTTCTTT
>TRBJ2-7|.|TRBV11-1|once
CASSSQGSYEQYF
TGTGCCAGCAGCTCACAGGGCTCCTACGAGCAGTACTTC
>TRBJ2-1|.|TRBV21-1|.
CASSKIGTGTYNEQFF
TGTGCCAGCAGCAAAATCGGCACAGGGACCTACAATGAGCAGTTCTTC
>TRBJ1-1|TRBD1|TRBV3-1/TRBV3-2|.
CASSQNRGVNTEAFF
TGTGCCAGCAGCCAAAACAGGGGGGTGAACACTGAAGCTTTCTTT
>TRBJ1-2|.|TRBV12-3/TRBV12-4|.
CASTGEVGGYTF
TGTGCCAGCACGGGAGAGGTCGGTGGCTACACCTTC
>TRBJ2-1|TRBD1|TRBV2|few
CASVTGVPGEQFF
TGTGCCAGCGTAACAGGGGTCCCGGGGGAGCAGTTCTTC
>TRBJ2-2|.|TRBV3-1/TRBV3-2|.
CASSQEYGTGELFF
TGTGCCAGCAGCCAAGAGTACGGCACCGGGGAGCTGTTTTTT
>TRBJ1-4|TRBD1|TRBV28|.
CASSQDRGGVTNEKLFF
TGTGCCAGCAGCCAGGACAGGGGTGGGGTAACTAATGAAAAACTGTTTTTT
>TRBJ1-6|TRBD1|TRBV7-9|.
CASSGTGLLYNSPLHF
TGTGCCAGCAGCGGGACAGGGTTACTTTATAATTCACCCCTCCACTTT
>TRBJ2-2|TRBD1|TRBV5-6|.
CASSPRWGQGPGELFF
TGTGCCAGCAGCCCCCGATGGGGACAGGGGCCCGGGGAGCTGTTTTTT
>TRBJ1-2|TRBD1|TRBV7-9|.
CASSLSGGVPYGYTF
TGTGCCAGCAGCTTATCAGGGGGCGTCCCCTATGGCTACACCTTC
>TRBJ2-7|.|TRBV6-2/TRBV6-3|.
CASSKHPRGHSSYEQYF
TGTGCCAGCAGTAAGCACCCCAGGGGCCATAGCTCCTACGAGCAGTACTTC
>TRBJ2-5|.|TRBV5-8|.
CASSLALQHLQETQYF
TGTGCCAGCAGCTTGGCCTTACAGCACCTCCAAGAGACCCAGTACTTC
>TRBJ2-1|.|TRBV28|.
CASTRQSSYNEQFF
TGTGCCAGCACCCGACAGAGCTCCTACAATGAGCAGTTCTTC
>TRBJ1-2|.|TRBV7-9|.
CASSFSGDGYTF
TGTGCCAGCAGCTTTTCAGGGGACGGCTACACCTTC
>TRBJ2-3|TRBD2|TRBV11-3|.
CASSLGAGGPDTQYF
TGTGCCAGCAGCTTAGGAGCGGGGGGGCCTGATACGCAGTATTTT
>TRBJ2-7|.|TRBV4-1|.
CASSQVGGRYEQYF
TGCGCCAGCAGCCAAGTCGGGGGTCGGTACGAGCAGTACTTC
>TRBJ2-3|TRBD2|TRBV6-6|.
CASSPLAGVSTDTQYF
TGTGCCAGCAGCCCTCTAGCGGGGGTTTCCACAGATACGCAGTATTTT
>TRBJ2-7|.|TRBV21-1|few
CASSKRTEGDEQYF
TGTGCCAGCAGCAAACGGACAGAGGGGGACGAGCAGTACTTC
>TRBJ2-7|.|TRBV18|.
CASSPPGPTYEQYF
TGTGCCAGCTCACCACCGGGCCCCACCTACGAGCAGTACTTC
>TRBJ2-3|.|TRBV10-3|.
CAISEIQDTQYF
TGTGCCATCAGTGAAATTCAAGATACGCAGTATTTT
>TRBJ2-5|TRBD1|TRBV18|.
CASSLGQQETQYF
TGTGCCAGCTCACTGGGACAGCAAGAGACCCAGTACTTC
>TRBJ1-5|.|TRBV19|.
CASRGHNNQPQHF
TGTGCCAGTAGGGGACACAACAATCAGCCCCAGCATTTT
>TRBJ1-5|.|TRBV27|.
CASSWARDQPQHF
TGTGCCAGCAGTTGGGCCAGAGATCAGCCCCAGCATTTT
>TRBJ2-7|.|TRBV27|.
CASSSQDRYYEQYF
TGTGCCAGCAGTTCTCAAGACAGATACTACGAGCAGTACTTC
>TRBJ2-1|TRBD2|TRBV2|.
CASNVGSGGRFF
TGTGCCAGCAACGTTGGCTCGGGGGGGCGGTTCTTC
>TRBJ2-3|TRBD1|TRBV30|.
CAWSEQGTQYF
TGTGCCTGGAGCGAACAGGGGACGCAGTATTTT
>TRBJ1-5|.|TRBV27|.
CASSGGASNQPQHF
TGTGCCAGCAGCGGGGGGGCCAGCAATCAGCCCCAGCATTTT
>TRBJ2-5|.|TRBV2|.
CASKREEAGVAETQYF
TGTGCCAGCAAGAGGGAAGAGGCAGGGGTAGCAGAGACCCAGTACTTC
>TRBJ2-1|.|TRBV5-6|.
CASSLDGSYNEQFF
TGTGCCAGCAGCTTGGACGGCTCCTACAATGAGCAGTTCTTC
>TRBJ1-5|.|TRBV19|.
CASSKDRGGQPQHF
TGTGCCAGTAGTAAGGACCGGGGGGGTCAGCCCCAGCATTTT